This T cell receptor (beta chain) was identified during a study of blood T cell repertoires in COVID-19. The wider study: Sites across the United States, Italy and Spain contributed samples from acute and convalescent COVID-19. In each case, the material was cDNA or gDNA derived from T cells, B-cell-depleted T cells, or PBMCs.

In the study's own analysis: Reference gene primer amplification yielded estimated nucleated cell counts. Profiled with immunoSEQ multiplex PCR; TCRdb holds only in-frame clones, not every one. V and J calls and clone size are given by that table; D and trimming were obtained from the DNA. The table records 95,000 to 150,000 clones, approximately 68% of them present only once. With V trimmed by 4 bases and J by 9 bases, 6 bases remained unmatched. Germline V gives CDR1 MGHRA, CDR2 YSYEKL. This CDR3 has 14 residues. The sequence came from a woman aged 70 to 79 with acute or convalescent COVID-19. The specimen was peripheral blood. The chain joins TRBV4-1 to TRBJ2-2, with TRBD1 matching 9 bases. CDR3 sequence: CASSPQGTGRELFF. The CDR3 DNA sequence: TGCGCCAGCAGCCCCCAGGGGACAGGGAGGGAGCTGTTTTTT.